A single sample gave rise to the 26 T cell receptor beta chains below, sequenced in a study of T cell repertoires in cytomegalovirus infection. TCRdb used MiXCR to reprocess the reads, holding one entry per CDR3 protein. Among about 160,000 distinct CDR3 sequences listed, roughly 18% were seen once. The sample was CD8+ T cells from PBMCs. These receptors were collected from a human donor in good health (CMV status not recorded). Some clones in this sample may be carry-over from other donors' samples.

The sample holds a few counts of this clonotype. The chain uses TRBV29-1 and TRBJ2-1; D is perhaps TRBD2 (5 bases). Germline-derived CDR1 and CDR2 are SQVTM and ANQGSEA. There are 9 residues in the CDR3. V was shortened by 5 bases and J by 12 bases, with 8 bases between the two germline ends. CDR3 DNA sequence: TGCAGCGTTAACGAGGGGCAGTTCTTC. Amino acids: CSVNEGQFF.

The V and J genes are TRBV29-1 and TRBJ2-7; D may be TRBD2 (5 bases). The CDR3 runs 12 residues. Trimming took 4 bases from V and 3 from J, leaving 10 bases between them. Germline V CDR1 and CDR2: SQVTM, ANQGSEA. Here the CDR3 DNA reads TGCAGCGTTGGATTCGGGGACTACGAGCAGTACTTC. Translation: CSVGFGDYEQYF.

The sample holds a few counts of this clonotype. This rearrangement joins TRBV19 to TRBJ2-1; D gene ambiguous. The germline V gene has CDR1 LNHDA and CDR2 SQIVND (reference sequence). The CDR3 is 14 amino acids. V was pared by 1 base and J by 3 bases, with 7 bases between. Here the CDR3 DNA reads TGTGCCAGTAGTATAGGGTCAGACTACAATGAGCAGTTCTTC. This codes for CASSIGSDYNEQFF.

This clonotype is categorized as medium-sized. CDR3 loop: CASSLRWGAYNEQFF. The CDR3 region has the DNA TGTGCCAGCAGCCTCCGGTGGGGGGCCTACAATGAGCAGTTCTTC. The genes are TRBV11-2 and TRBJ2-1, with D possibly being TRBD2 (6 bases). Germline loops: CDR1 SGHAT, CDR2 FQNNGV. The CDR3 runs to 15 residues. The V end was cut by 5 bases, the J end by 2 bases, with 13 bases between.

This clonotype has more than one count but fewer than ten. The chain couples TRBV2 to TRBJ2-7; D may be TRBD1 (6 bases). V lost 5 bases to trimming and J lost 7 bases, with 18 bases between them. Germline CDR1 reads SNHLY; CDR2 reads FYNNEI. The CDR3 is made up of 14 amino acids. The chain's CDR3 is CASSKGGGTGEQYF. The CDR3 DNA is TGTGCCAGCAGTAAAGGGGGTGGGACCGGTGAGCAGTACTTC.

The V gene is TRBV4-1, the J gene TRBJ2-1; D not certain. The CDR3 runs to 15 residues. Trimming cost V 2 bases and J 0 bases, with 8 bases left between them. Germline lookup yields CDR1 MGHRA and CDR2 YSYEKL. The CDR3, as DNA: TGCGCCAGCAGCCAACGTCAAAGCTCCTACAATGAGCAGTTCTTC. Translation: CASSQRQSSYNEQFF.

This clonotype was counted only a few times. The chain uses TRBV7-9 and TRBJ2-1; tentatively, D is TRBD2 (6 bases). The CDR3 consists of 13 residues. Deletions cut 5 bases from V and 16 bases from J, with 21 bases between. Germline loops: CDR1 SEHNR, CDR2 FQNEAQ (reference sequence). CDR3 sequence (DNA): TGTGCCAGCAGCACGCCCGGCGGGGACCAGCTATTCTTC. Protein: CASSTPGGDQLFF.

This chain uses TRBV7-8 with TRBJ2-2, with 14 positions matching TRBD2. With 5 bases clipped from V and 4 bases from J, the junction kept 9 bases outside the gene matches. CDR3 length: 18 amino acids. Per germline, CDR1 SGHVS and CDR2 FQNEAQ. CDR3 amino acids: CASSPRLAGGPSTGELFF. Here the CDR3 DNA reads TGTGCCAGCAGCCCGAGACTAGCGGGAGGGCCGAGCACCGGGGAGCTGTTTTTT.

In this sample, this clonotype is medium-sized. The CDR3 nucleotides read TGTGCCAGCACCCCGGGACAGGGTTTATACAACACTGAAGCTTTCTTT. Residues: CASTPGQGLYNTEAFF. The chain links TRBV6-1 to TRBJ1-1; TRBD1 matches 9 bases. J gave up 2 bases and V 7 bases, and 11 bases lay outside the gene matches. Germline loops: CDR1 MNHNS, CDR2 SASEGT. The CDR3 has 16 residues.

A few counts support this clonotype. The rearrangement joins TRBV9 to TRBJ2-6; D gene ambiguous. V dropped 0 bases and J dropped 2 bases, with 9 bases sitting between them. Germline-derived CDR1 and CDR2 are SGDLS and YYNGEE. The CDR3 length is 16 residues. Written as DNA, the CDR3 is TGTGCCAGCAGCGTAGGGTCAACTCCTGGGGCCAACGTCCTGACTTTC. This translates into CASSVGSTPGANVLTF.

The rearrangement links TRBV20-1 to TRBJ2-7, with 7 nucleotides matching TRBD1. V was pared by 5 bases and J by 0 bases, with 7 bases of the junction left unmatched. CDR3 length: 14 amino acids. CDR1 is DFQATT, CDR2 SNEGSKA, per germline (reference sequence). The CDR3 sequence is CSALDRASSYEQYF. The CDR3 bases are TGCAGTGCTCTTGACAGGGCAAGCTCCTACGAGCAGTACTTC.

This clonotype was picked up many times. The V gene is TRBV3-1, the J gene TRBJ2-2, with a possible D match to TRBD1 (6 bases). With 2 bases removed from V and 0 bases from J, the gap between germline ends came to 13 bases. The CDR3 totals 17 residues. The germline V gene encodes CDR1 LGHDT and CDR2 YNNKEL (reference sequence). CDR3 sequence: CASSQSRTVTNTGELFF. For the CDR3, the DNA is TGTGCCAGCAGCCAATCCCGGACAGTGACGAACACCGGGGAGCTGTTTTTT.

The rearrangement uses TRBV29-1 and TRBJ2-1; D ambiguous. The CDR3 covers 10 residues. The germline CDR1 and CDR2 sequences are SQVTM and ANQGSEA. Trimming cost V 4 bases and J 9 bases, with 7 bases left between them. The CDR3 nucleotides read TGCAGCGTTGTCGGCCGTGAGCAGTTCTTC. It codes for CSVVGREQFF.

The V and J genes are TRBV28 and TRBJ2-1; D remains unclear. The CDR3 runs to 15 residues. Germline-derived CDR1 and CDR2 are MDHEN and SYDVKM. Trimming left V 2 bases short and J 0 bases short, with 8 bases between. CDR3 sequence (DNA): TGTGCCAGCAGTTTAGGAGACAACTCCTACAATGAGCAGTTCTTC. This gives the protein CASSLGDNSYNEQFF.

The chain combines TRBV11-2 with TRBJ2-7, with a possible D match to TRBD1 (6 bases). This CDR3 region has 15 residues. Trimming stripped 0 bases from V and 3 bases from J, with 12 bases between. Germline V gene sequence: CDR1 SGHAT, CDR2 FQNNGV. CDR3 protein: CASSLDHRTDYEQYF. CDR3 DNA: TGTGCCAGCAGCTTAGATCATCGGACAGACTACGAGCAGTACTTC.

This clonotype appeared many times. The rearrangement links TRBV7-2 to TRBJ2-2; weak D call: TRBD2 (6 bases). The CDR3 covers 17 residues. Germline CDR1 SGHTA, CDR2 FQGNSA. The V gene lost 5 bases and the J gene lost 6 bases, with 22 bases spanning the gap. CDR3 amino acids: CASSLSARGPSPGELFF. In DNA, the CDR3 is TGTGCCAGCAGCCTGTCAGCGCGGGGCCCTTCCCCCGGGGAGCTGTTTTTT.

This clonotype was observed a handful of times. The gene calls are TRBV7-2 and TRBJ2-7; D remains ambiguous. Between the trimmed V and J ends, which lost 1 base and 3 bases, there was a span of 10 bases. Germline CDR1 reads SGHTA; CDR2 reads FQGNSA. This CDR3 is built from 14 residues. This CDR3 is CASSLEAGNYEQYF. In DNA, the CDR3 is TGTGCCAGCAGCTTAGAGGCTGGAAACTACGAGCAGTACTTC.

This clonotype is a singleton in its sample. The chain is built from TRBV11-1 and TRBJ2-1, with D perhaps matching TRBD2 (5 bases). CDR1 and CDR2 from the germline V gene are SGHAT and FQDESV (reference sequence). The CDR3 consists of 15 residues. Trimming stripped 8 bases from V and 0 bases from J, with 14 bases between. CDR3 loop: CASYSATDSYNEQFF. In nucleotides, the CDR3 is TGTGCCAGCTATAGCGCCACCGACTCCTACAATGAGCAGTTCTTC.

The genes are TRBV2 and TRBJ2-4; D might be TRBD2 (6 bases). Germline CDR1 reads SNHLY; CDR2 reads FYNNEI. V was trimmed by 3 bases and J by 2 bases, leaving 14 bases between them. The CDR3 extends over 16 amino acids. The CDR3 sequence is CASSEEGAGSKNIQYF. CDR3 DNA: TGTGCCAGCAGTGAGGAAGGGGCGGGATCCAAAAACATTCAGTACTTC.

CDR3 amino acids: CASSLGGTGTYEQYF. The DNA of the CDR3 is TGTGCCAGCAGCTTAGGTGGGACAGGGACTTACGAGCAGTACTTC. This chain connects TRBV7-8 to TRBJ2-7; 9 bases line up with TRBD1. The V and J ends lost 1 base and 4 bases, in that order; junction bases with no gene match: 5. The CDR3 is made up of 15 amino acids. CDR1 SGHVS and CDR2 FQNEAQ come from the germline V gene.

As regards this clonotype: Germline is not matched at one junction end, which may reflect a read error. The V and J genes are TRBV28 and TRBJ2-7; 8 bases match TRBD2. The CDR3 consists of 13 residues. Per germline, CDR1 MDHEN and CDR2 SYDVKM. CDR3 coding DNA: TGTGTCAGCCTAAGACGGGGGGGTACGGAGCAGTACTTC. Its protein is CVSLRRGGTEQYF.

CDR3 region: CASSLGPSPDEQFF. CDR3 coding DNA: TGTGCCAGCAGTCTAGGGCCCTCTCCGGATGAGCAGTTCTTC. V is TRBV6-1 and J is TRBJ2-1; the D is unclear. Germline values: CDR1 MNHNS, CDR2 SASEGT. There are 14 residues in the CDR3. The germline V and J ends were trimmed by 5 bases and 8 bases, with 16 bases remaining between them.

This clonotype was seen a few times. The rearrangement links TRBV20-1 to TRBJ2-7; possibly TRBD1 for D (5 bases). CDR3 length: 14 residues. CDR1 and CDR2 from the germline V gene are DFQATT and SNEGSKA (reference sequence). The V and J ends lost 4 bases and 0 bases respectively, with 13 bases between them. CDR3 nucleotides: TGCAGTGCTACTGACAGTCGATCCTCCTACGAGCAGTACTTC. It is translated as CSATDSRSSYEQYF.

This clonotype was seen only a few times. The chain joins TRBV10-3 to TRBJ1-5; D remains ambiguous. Germline values: CDR1 ENHRY, CDR2 SYGVKD. This CDR3 contains 14 residues. The germline V and J ends were trimmed by 4 bases and 0 bases, with 7 bases remaining between them. CDR3 protein: CAISVGDSNQPQHF. The CDR3 nucleotides are TGTGCCATCAGTGTTGGGGATAGCAATCAGCCCCAGCATTTT.

This clonotype was counted a few times. The chain is built from TRBV2 and TRBJ2-3, with 9 positions matching TRBD2. V was pared by 8 bases and J by 2 bases, with 5 bases of the junction left unmatched. Germline V gene sequence: CDR1 SNHLY, CDR2 FYNNEI. The CDR3 is made up of 14 amino acids. The CDR3 region has the DNA TGTGCCAGCGCCTTAGCGGGGGTCACAGATACGCAGTATTTT. Its protein product is CASALAGVTDTQYF.

This clonotype was seen only a few times. V gene TRBV28 combines with J gene TRBJ2-5; D call uncertain. V lost 3 bases to trimming and J lost 3 bases, with 14 bases between them. This CDR3 comprises 15 residues. Germline V gives CDR1 MDHEN, CDR2 SYDVKM. In DNA, the CDR3 is TGTGCCAGCAGTTTTTCGGGCACAATTGAAGAGACCCAGTACTTC. Protein: CASSFSGTIEETQYF.